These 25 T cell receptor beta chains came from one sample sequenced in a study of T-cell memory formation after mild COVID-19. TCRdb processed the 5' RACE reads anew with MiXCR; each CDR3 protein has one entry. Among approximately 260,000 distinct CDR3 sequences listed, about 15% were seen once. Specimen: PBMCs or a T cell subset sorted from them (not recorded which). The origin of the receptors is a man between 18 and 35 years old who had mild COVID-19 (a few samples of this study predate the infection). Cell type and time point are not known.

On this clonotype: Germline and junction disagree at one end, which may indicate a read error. The CDR3 DNA reads as TGTGCCAGTTCGGACAGACATTACTCACCACTCCACTTT. Amino acid sequence: CASSDRHYSPLHF. The gene calls are TRBV25-1 and TRBJ1-6; D is perhaps TRBD1 (6 bases). The CDR3 loop spans 13 amino acids. Germline values: CDR1 MGHDK, CDR2 SYGVNS.

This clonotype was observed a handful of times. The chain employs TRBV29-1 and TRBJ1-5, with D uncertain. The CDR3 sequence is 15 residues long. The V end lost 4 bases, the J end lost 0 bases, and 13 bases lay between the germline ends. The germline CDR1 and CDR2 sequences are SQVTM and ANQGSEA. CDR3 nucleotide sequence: TGCAGCGTTGCCGTGGGTTCTTATAGCAATCAGCCCCAGCATTTT. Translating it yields CSVAVGSYSNQPQHF.

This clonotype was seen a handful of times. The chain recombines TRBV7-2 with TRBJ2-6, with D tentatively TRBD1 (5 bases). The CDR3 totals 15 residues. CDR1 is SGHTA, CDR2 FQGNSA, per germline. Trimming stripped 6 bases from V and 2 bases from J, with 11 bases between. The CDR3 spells CASSFGHAGANVLTF. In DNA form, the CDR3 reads TGTGCCAGCAGTTTCGGACACGCTGGGGCCAACGTCCTGACTTTC.

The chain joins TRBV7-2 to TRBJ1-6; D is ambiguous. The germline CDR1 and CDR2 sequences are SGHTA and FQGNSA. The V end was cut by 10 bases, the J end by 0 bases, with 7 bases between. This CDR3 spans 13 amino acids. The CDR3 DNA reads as TGTGCCACCGGTAGCTCCTATAATTCACCCCTCCACTTT. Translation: CATGSSYNSPLHF.

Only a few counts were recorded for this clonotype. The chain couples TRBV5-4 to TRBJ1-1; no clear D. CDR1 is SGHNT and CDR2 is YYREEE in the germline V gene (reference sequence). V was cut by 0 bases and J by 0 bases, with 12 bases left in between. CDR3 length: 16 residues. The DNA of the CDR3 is TGTGCCAGCAGCTTGGGTTCAGGAGGTCTGAACACTGAAGCTTTCTTT. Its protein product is CASSLGSGGLNTEAFF. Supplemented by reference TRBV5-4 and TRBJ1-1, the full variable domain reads ETGVTQSPTHLIKTRGQQVTLRCSSQSGHNTVSWYQQALGQGPQFIFQYYREEENGRGNFPPRFSGLQFPNYSSELNVNALELDDSALYLCASSLGSGGLNTEAFFGQGTRLTVV.

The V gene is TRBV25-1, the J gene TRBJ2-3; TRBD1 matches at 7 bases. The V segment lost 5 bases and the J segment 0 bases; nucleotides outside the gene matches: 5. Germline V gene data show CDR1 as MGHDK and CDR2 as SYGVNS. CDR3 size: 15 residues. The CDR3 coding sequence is TGTGCCAGCAGTTCGTGGGGACAGAGCACAGATACGCAGTATTTT. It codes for CASSSWGQSTDTQYF.

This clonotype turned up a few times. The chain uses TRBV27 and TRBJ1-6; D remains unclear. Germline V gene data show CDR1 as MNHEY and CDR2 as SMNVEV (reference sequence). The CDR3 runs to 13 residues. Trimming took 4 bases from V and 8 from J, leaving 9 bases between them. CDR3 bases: TGTGCCAGCAGTTGGGCTTGGGATTCACCCCTCCACTTT. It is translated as CASSWAWDSPLHF.

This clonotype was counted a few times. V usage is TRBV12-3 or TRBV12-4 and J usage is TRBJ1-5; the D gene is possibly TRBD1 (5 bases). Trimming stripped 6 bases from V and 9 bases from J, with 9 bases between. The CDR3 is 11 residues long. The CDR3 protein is CASSIRGPQHF. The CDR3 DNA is TGTGCCAGCAGCATAAGGGGGCCCCAGCATTTT.

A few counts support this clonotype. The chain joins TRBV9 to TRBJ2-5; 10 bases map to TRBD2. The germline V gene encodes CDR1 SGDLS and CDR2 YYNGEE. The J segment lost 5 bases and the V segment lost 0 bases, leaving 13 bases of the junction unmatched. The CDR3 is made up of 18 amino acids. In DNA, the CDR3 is TGTGCCAGCAGCGTAGCTCCCGTTAAGCGGGGGGGCCTCGAGACCCAGTACTTC. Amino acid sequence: CASSVAPVKRGGLETQYF.

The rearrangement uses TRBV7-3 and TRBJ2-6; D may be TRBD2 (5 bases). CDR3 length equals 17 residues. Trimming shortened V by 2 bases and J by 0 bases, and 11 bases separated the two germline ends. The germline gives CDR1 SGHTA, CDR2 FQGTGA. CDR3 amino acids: CASSLDRRGSGANVLTF. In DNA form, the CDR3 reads TGTGCCAGCAGCTTAGACCGACGGGGCTCTGGGGCCAACGTCCTGACTTTC.

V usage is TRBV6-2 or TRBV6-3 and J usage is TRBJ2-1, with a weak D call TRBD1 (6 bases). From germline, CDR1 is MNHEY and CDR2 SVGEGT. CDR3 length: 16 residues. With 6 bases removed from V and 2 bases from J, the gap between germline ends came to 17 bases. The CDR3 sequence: CASRPLRTATYNEQFF. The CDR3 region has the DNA TGTGCCAGCAGACCTCTACGGACAGCTACCTACAATGAGCAGTTCTTC.

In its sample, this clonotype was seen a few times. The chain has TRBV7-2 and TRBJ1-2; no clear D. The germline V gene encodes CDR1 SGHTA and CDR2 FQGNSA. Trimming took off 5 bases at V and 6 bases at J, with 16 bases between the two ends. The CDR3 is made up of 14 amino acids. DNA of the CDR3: TGTGCCAGCAGCCCCCTTGGCGGGGATAATGGCTACACCTTC. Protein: CASSPLGGDNGYTF.

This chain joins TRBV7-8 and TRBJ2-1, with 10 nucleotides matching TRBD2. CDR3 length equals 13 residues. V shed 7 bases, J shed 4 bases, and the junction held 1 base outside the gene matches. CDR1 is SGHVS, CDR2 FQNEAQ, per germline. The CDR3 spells CASKAGGYNEQFF. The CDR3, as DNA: TGTGCCAGCAAAGCGGGAGGGTACAATGAGCAGTTCTTC.

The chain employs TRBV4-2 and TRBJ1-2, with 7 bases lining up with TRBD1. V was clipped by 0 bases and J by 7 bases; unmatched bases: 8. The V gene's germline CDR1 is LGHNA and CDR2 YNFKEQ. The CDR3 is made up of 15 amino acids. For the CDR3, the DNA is TGTGCCAGCAGCCAAGATCGAACAGGGGTTGGTGGCTACACCTTC. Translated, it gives CASSQDRTGVGGYTF.

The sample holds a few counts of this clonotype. The CDR3 region has the DNA TGCGCCAGCAGCTTGGAGGTTGAGCAGTACTTC. Encoded protein: CASSLEVEQYF. This chain joins TRBV5-1 and TRBJ2-7; D ambiguous. This CDR3 region has 11 residues. The V gene's germline CDR1 is SGHRS and CDR2 YFSETQ. The V end lost 0 bases, the J end lost 7 bases, and 5 bases lay between the germline ends.

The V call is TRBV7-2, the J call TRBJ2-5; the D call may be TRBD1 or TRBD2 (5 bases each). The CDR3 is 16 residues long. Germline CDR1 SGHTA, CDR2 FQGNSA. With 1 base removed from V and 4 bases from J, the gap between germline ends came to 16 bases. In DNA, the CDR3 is TGTGCCAGCAGCTTAGGAAGGGACGCGTGGGGAGAGACCCAGTACTTC. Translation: CASSLGRDAWGETQYF.

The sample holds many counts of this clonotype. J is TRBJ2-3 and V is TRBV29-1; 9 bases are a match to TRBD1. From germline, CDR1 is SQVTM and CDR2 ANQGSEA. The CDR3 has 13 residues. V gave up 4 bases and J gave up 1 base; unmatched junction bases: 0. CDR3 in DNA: TGCAGCGTTGGGACAGGGGGCACAGATACGCAGTATTTT. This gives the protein CSVGTGGTDTQYF.

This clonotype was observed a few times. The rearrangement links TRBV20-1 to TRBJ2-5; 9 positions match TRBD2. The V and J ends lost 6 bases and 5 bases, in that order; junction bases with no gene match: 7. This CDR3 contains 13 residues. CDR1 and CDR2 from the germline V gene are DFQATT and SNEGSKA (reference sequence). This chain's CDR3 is CSAGGGAEETQYF. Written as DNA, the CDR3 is TGCAGTGCCGGCGGGGGGGCTGAGGAGACCCAGTACTTC.

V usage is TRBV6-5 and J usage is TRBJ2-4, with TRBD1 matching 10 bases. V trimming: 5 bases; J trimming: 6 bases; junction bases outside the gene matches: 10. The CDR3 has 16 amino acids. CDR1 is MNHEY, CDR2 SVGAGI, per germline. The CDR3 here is CASSPDRGPGGNIQYF. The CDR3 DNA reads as TGTGCCAGCAGTCCCGACAGGGGGCCCGGGGGAAACATTCAGTACTTC.

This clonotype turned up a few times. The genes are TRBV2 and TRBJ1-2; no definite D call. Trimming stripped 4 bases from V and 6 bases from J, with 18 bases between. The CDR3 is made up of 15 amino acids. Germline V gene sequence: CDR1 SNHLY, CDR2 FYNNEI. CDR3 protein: CASSARSERAHGYTF. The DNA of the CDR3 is TGTGCCAGCAGTGCACGGTCGGAAAGGGCACATGGCTACACCTTC. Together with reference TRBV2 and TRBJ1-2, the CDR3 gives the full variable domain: EPEVTQTPSHQVTQMGQEVILRCVPISNHLYFYWYRQILGQKVEFLVSFYNNEISEKSEIFDDQFSVERPDGSNFTLKIRSTKLEDSAMYFCASSARSERAHGYTFGSGTRLTVV.

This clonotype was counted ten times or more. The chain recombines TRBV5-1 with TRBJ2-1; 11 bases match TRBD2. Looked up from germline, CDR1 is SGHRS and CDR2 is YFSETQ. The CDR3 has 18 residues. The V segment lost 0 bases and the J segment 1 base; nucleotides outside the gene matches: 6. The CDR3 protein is CASSLDPPSGGSYNEQFF. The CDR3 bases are TGCGCCAGCAGCTTGGACCCGCCTAGCGGGGGGTCCTACAATGAGCAGTTCTTC.

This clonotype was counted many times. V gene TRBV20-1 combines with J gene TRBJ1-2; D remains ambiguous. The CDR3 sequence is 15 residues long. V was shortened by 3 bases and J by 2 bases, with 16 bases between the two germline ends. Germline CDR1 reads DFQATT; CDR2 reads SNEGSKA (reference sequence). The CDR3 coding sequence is TGCAGTGCTAGTTTACACCCCAGCGCCAACTATGGCTACACCTTC. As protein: CSASLHPSANYGYTF.

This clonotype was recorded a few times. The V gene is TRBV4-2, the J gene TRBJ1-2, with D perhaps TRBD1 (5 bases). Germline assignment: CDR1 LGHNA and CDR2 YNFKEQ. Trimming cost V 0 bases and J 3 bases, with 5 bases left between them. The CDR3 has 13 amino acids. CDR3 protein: CASSQEGDYGYTF. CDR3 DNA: TGTGCCAGCAGCCAAGAGGGGGACTATGGCTACACCTTC.

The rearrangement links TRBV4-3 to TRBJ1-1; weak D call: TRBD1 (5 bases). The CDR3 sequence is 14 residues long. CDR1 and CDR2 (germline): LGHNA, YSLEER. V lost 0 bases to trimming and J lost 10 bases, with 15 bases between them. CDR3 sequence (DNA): TGCGCCAGCAGCCAAGATATTAGAGGGGCCAGAGCTTTCTTT. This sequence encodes CASSQDIRGARAFF.

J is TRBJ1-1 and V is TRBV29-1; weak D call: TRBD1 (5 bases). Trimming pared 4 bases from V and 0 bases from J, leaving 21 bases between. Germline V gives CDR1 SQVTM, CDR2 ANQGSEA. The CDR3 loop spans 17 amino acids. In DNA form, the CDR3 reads TGCAGCGTTGGGGGCTCCGGGGTCATTTGGATGAACACTGAAGCTTTCTTT. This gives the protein CSVGGSGVIWMNTEAFF.